This TCR beta chain was profiled in a study of T cells in Graves' hyperthyroidism and ophthalmopathy. The study, taken as a whole, reports: Patients with ophthalmopathy were separated from those with stable hyperthyroidism by a 13 V-J model.

Template material for amplifying TCR beta CDR3 regions consisted of RNA transcripts. First-round RT-PCR of the TCR CDR3 relied on the HTBI primer set. Each CDR3 protein is one row after TCRdb ran MiXCR on the multiplex PCR reads. The data show hundreds of thousands of distinct CDR3 sequences, 15% to 20% seen once. V was pared by 3 bases and J by 6 bases, with 5 bases of the junction left unmatched. The CDR3 runs 14 residues. Germline assignment: CDR1 SGDLS and CDR2 YYNGEE. From 10 ml of fresh peripheral blood, PBMCs were isolated. This clonotype was picked up a small number of times. Its cognate antigen is unknown.

V gene TRBV9 combines with J gene TRBJ2-1; TRBD1 agrees at 8 bases. The specimen sequenced was blood. The clonotype was recovered from a woman under 40 with Graves' hyperthyroidism. The CDR3 DNA reads as TGTGCCAGCAGCGACCGACAGGGGAGCAATGAGCAGTTCTTC. Its translation is CASSDRQGSNEQFF.